This TCR beta chain appears in the sequencing data of a study of OX40 agonist ivuxolimab in advanced cancers. Study-wide results and caveats: Also present in some nonresponders was a low level of normalized T-cell clonal expansion.

Notes on this clone: The antigen is unknown.

CDR1 is SQVTM and CDR2 is ANQGSEA in the germline V gene. Losses at the gene ends were 8 bases for V and 8 bases for J; bases not matched to a gene: 7. This CDR3 comprises 11 residues. Sequencing used immunoSEQ multiplex PCR; TCRdb keeps in-frame clones, though not all of them. The profile shows about 83,000 clones, roughly four fifths of them singletons. The chain combines TRBV29-1 with TRBJ1-1; 8 bases fit TRBD1. This specimen was CD4+ or CD8+ T cells sorted from blood, taken in a trial of the OX40 agonist ivuxolimab. The receptor comes from an adult with an advanced solid tumor such as melanoma, head and neck, liver or kidney cancer. The CDR3 region has the DNA TGCAGCCCCGCGCGGACAGGGGAAGCTTTCTTT. Amino acids: CSPARTGEAFF.